This passage covers 32 T cell receptor beta chains from one sample sequenced in a study of CD4 T cells in relation to SARS-CoV-2 and coronaviruses. Unexposed donor CD4+ T cells date from 2011-2018, before the COVID-19 pandemic. The cells were cultured for 10 days before CD4+ T cells were isolated. Their specific antigens are unknown. This table comes from immunoSEQ multiplex PCR, and its TCRdb copy is limited to in-frame clones, with some not included. The top ten hold around a fifth of the sample, which has roughly 25,000 clones, 75% to 85% seen once. Sequencing input: CD4+ T cells from PBMCs, cultured in vitro. These receptors all come from a human donor in good health.

The chain carries TRBV6-1 and TRBJ1-5; no firm D call. CDR3 length: 13 amino acids. V shed 2 bases and J shed 2 bases, with 4 bases lying between them. CDR1 and CDR2 (germline): MNHNS, SASEGT. The chain's CDR3 is CASSEQGNQPQHF. The CDR3 DNA follows: TGTGCCAGCAGTGAACAGGGCAATCAGCCCCAGCATTTT.

This chain joins TRBV11-3 and TRBJ2-1; D is possibly TRBD2 (5 bases). Trimming left V 0 bases short and J 3 bases short, with 12 bases between. The CDR3 is made up of 16 amino acids. CDR1 SGHNT and CDR2 YENEEA come from the germline V gene. The CDR3 sequence: CASSLDGQRNYNEQFF. The CDR3 bases are TGTGCCAGCAGCTTAGATGGTCAGCGGAACTACAATGAGCAGTTCTTC.

This chain links TRBV5-1 with TRBJ1-5; D is perhaps TRBD1 (6 bases). The V end lost 0 bases, the J end lost 3 bases, and 10 bases lay between the germline ends. This CDR3 is built from 15 residues. Germline CDR1 and CDR2: SGHRS and YFSETQ. CDR3: CASSLAPGANQPQHF. CDR3 DNA sequence: TGCGCCAGCAGCTTGGCTCCAGGGGCCAATCAGCCCCAGCATTTT.

The rearrangement joins TRBV21-1 to TRBJ1-3; TRBD1 reflects the table's D call only, with no check against the DNA. TRBV21-1 is labeled a pseudogene. The CDR3 has 17 residues. The CDR3 region is CASSKALQGQLGNTIYF. CDR3 nucleotide sequence: TGTGCCAGCAGCAAAGCGCTACAGGGACAGCTAGGAAACACCATATATTTT.

J is TRBJ1-5 and V is TRBV6-6, with a tentative D call TRBD1 (5 bases). The V and J ends lost 5 bases and 4 bases respectively, with 9 bases between them. Germline CDR1 and CDR2: MNHNY and SVGAGI (reference sequence). The CDR3 contains 13 residues. The CDR3, as DNA: TGTGCCAGCAGTCGGGACGGGAATCAGCCCCAGCATTTT. Its translation is CASSRDGNQPQHF.

The chain uses TRBV18 and TRBJ1-4; possibly TRBD1 for D (5 bases). The CDR3 contains 15 residues. V lost 0 bases, J lost 12 bases, and 17 bases lay in between. In germline, CDR1 is KGHSH, CDR2 LQKENI. This CDR3 is CASSPPSDGTRELFF. The DNA of the CDR3 is TGTGCCAGCTCACCACCGTCCGACGGGACGCGGGAACTGTTTTTT. Looking up the rest from reference TRBV18 and TRBJ1-4 gives the full variable domain: NAGVMQNPRHLVRRRGQEARLRCSPMKGHSHVYWYRQLPEEGLKFMVYLQKENIIDESGMPKERFSAEFPKEGPSILRIQQVVRGDSAAYFCASSPPSDGTRELFFGSGTQLSVL.

V and J are TRBV6-6 and TRBJ1-6; unclear D gene. The CDR3 sequence is 14 residues long. The germline gives CDR1 MNHNY, CDR2 SVGAGI (reference sequence). The ends were cut back, 5 bases at V and 10 bases at J, with 15 bases in the middle. CDR3 sequence (DNA): TGTGCCAGCAGTACAACGGACGGGTCGTCACCCCTCCACTTT. Encoded protein: CASSTTDGSSPLHF.

The chain recombines TRBV6-5 with TRBJ2-7, with 8 bases lining up with TRBD1. The germline CDR1 and CDR2 sequences are MNHEY and SVGAGI. Germline trimming cut 0 bases from V and 4 bases from J; bases unmatched to any gene: 2. The CDR3 is 14 residues long. The CDR3 loop reads CASSYSGQGYEQYF. CDR3 bases: TGTGCCAGCAGTTACTCCGGACAGGGTTACGAGCAGTACTTC.

In this sample, this clone turned up once. The chain combines TRBV5-6 with TRBJ2-7; 7 positions match TRBD1. V trimming: 0 bases; J trimming: 5 bases; junction bases outside the gene matches: 8. Looked up from germline, CDR1 is SGHDT and CDR2 is YYEEEE. CDR3 length: 15 amino acids. The CDR3 sequence: CASSLGDRSFNEQYF. CDR3 DNA: TGTGCCAGCAGCTTGGGGGACAGAAGTTTTAACGAGCAGTACTTC.

V usage is TRBV19 and J usage is TRBJ1-2; D might be TRBD1 (5 bases). The CDR3 is 14 residues long. V lost 5 bases and J 5 bases, leaving 15 bases between the germline ends. CDR1 is LNHDA and CDR2 is SQIVND in the germline V gene (reference sequence). In DNA, the CDR3 is TGTGCCAGTAGTGGGGGGATAGATCAGTATGGCTACACCTTC. This translates into CASSGGIDQYGYTF.

The gene calls are TRBV7-2 and TRBJ1-1; D call uncertain. The CDR3 spans 15 residues. V was pared by 1 base and J by 0 bases, with 9 bases between. The germline V gene encodes CDR1 SGHTA and CDR2 FQGNSA. The CDR3 loop reads CASSLGGALNTEAFF. DNA for the CDR3: TGTGCCAGCAGCTTAGGAGGCGCGCTGAACACTGAAGCTTTCTTT. Looking up the rest from reference TRBV7-2 and TRBJ1-1 gives the full variable domain: GAGVSQSPSNKVTEKGKDVELRCDPISGHTALYWYRQSLGQGLEFLIYFQGNSAPDKSGLPSDRFSAERTGGSVSTLTIQRTQQEDSAVYLCASSLGGALNTEAFFGQGTRLTVV.

The genes are TRBV5-1 and TRBJ2-7; a weak D match, TRBD2 (6 bases). The germline CDR1 and CDR2 sequences are SGHRS and YFSETQ. This CDR3 has 13 amino acids. Trimming stripped 5 bases from V and 5 bases from J, with 14 bases between. CDR3 sequence reads: CASRTGVTNEQYF. The CDR3 DNA reads as TGCGCCAGCAGAACGGGGGTAACCAACGAGCAGTACTTC.

The chain has TRBV3-1 (or the pseudogene TRBV3-2) and TRBJ2-7; D might be TRBD1 or TRBD2, each matching 6 bases. V was trimmed by 4 bases and J by 6 bases, leaving 10 bases between them. Germline-derived CDR1 and CDR2 are LGHDT and YNNKEL (reference sequence). There are 12 residues in the CDR3. The CDR3, as DNA: TGTGCCAGCAGCCTCGGGGGCGGCGAGCAGTACTTC. Its protein is CASSLGGGEQYF.

The chain couples TRBV5-1 to TRBJ1-4; D possibly corresponds to TRBD1 (6 bases). CDR3 size: 15 residues. V shed 4 bases and J shed 8 bases, with 18 bases lying between them. CDR1 is SGHRS, CDR2 YFSETQ, per germline. The CDR3: CASSDGRGPREKLFF. The CDR3 nucleotides read TGCGCCAGCAGCGATGGCAGGGGACCGAGAGAAAAACTGTTTTTT.

A note on this clone: The junction departs from the called germline gene at one end, perhaps through a read error. CDR3 protein: CASSPRGTGALKYHF. In nucleotides, the CDR3 is TGTGCCAGCAGCCCTAGAGGGACAGGGGCCCTCAAGTACCACTTC. The chain is built from TRBV5-6 and TRBJ1-2; 10 nucleotides align to TRBD1. From germline, CDR1 is SGHDT and CDR2 YYEEEE. The CDR3 loop spans 15 amino acids. Full variable domain (missing parts from reference TRBV5-6 and TRBJ1-2): DAGVTQSPTHLIKTRGQQVTLRCSPKSGHDTVSWYQQALGQGPQFIFQYYEEEERQRGNFPDRFSGHQFPNYSSELNVNALLLGDSALYLCASSPRGTGALKYHFGSGTRLTVV.

V is TRBV5-1 and J is TRBJ2-2, with 9 bases matching TRBD2. The germline V gene encodes CDR1 SGHRS and CDR2 YFSETQ. The CDR3 runs to 17 residues. Unmatched junction bases numbered 8, after V lost 4 bases and J lost 1 base. As DNA, the CDR3 is TGCGCCAGCAGCACGGCGCTAGCGGGGCTGAACACCGGGGAGCTGTTTTTT. The encoded protein is CASSTALAGLNTGELFF.

This chain links TRBV19 with TRBJ2-2; 10 nucleotides line up with TRBD2. The CDR3 is 17 residues long. V shed 5 bases and J 4 bases; nucleotides not matched to a gene: 10. Per germline, CDR1 LNHDA and CDR2 SQIVND (reference sequence). The CDR3 protein is CASSDTGTSVITGELFF. For the CDR3, the DNA is TGTGCCAGTAGTGACACGGGGACTAGCGTGATCACCGGGGAGCTGTTTTTT.

This clone came up a few times. V usage is TRBV4-3 and J usage is TRBJ1-3; D is unresolved. The CDR3 runs to 16 residues. The V end lost 1 base, the J end lost 3 bases, and 13 bases lay between the germline ends. From germline, CDR1 is LGHNA and CDR2 YSLEER. CDR3 DNA: TGCGCCAGCAGCCAAGGCCAGACGGGTTTTGGAAACACCATATATTTT. It yields the protein CASSQGQTGFGNTIYF.

The V gene is TRBV12-3 or TRBV12-4, the J gene TRBJ1-1; D gene unclear. This CDR3 contains 13 residues. The V and J ends lost 1 base and 7 bases respectively, with 10 bases between them. The CDR3 region is CASSLVAGYEAFF. The CDR3 DNA reads as TGTGCCAGCAGTTTAGTAGCGGGATATGAAGCTTTCTTT.

The rearrangement links TRBV5-1 to TRBJ2-7; 9 nucleotides match TRBD1. The CDR3 consists of 13 residues. The germline CDR1 and CDR2 sequences are SGHRS and YFSETQ. With 4 bases clipped from V and 5 bases from J, the junction kept 4 bases outside the gene matches. CDR3 bases: TGCGCCAGCAGCCGACAGGGGGTCGACGAGCAGTACTTC. As protein: CASSRQGVDEQYF.

This clone has just one count. This sequence joins TRBV11-2 and TRBJ2-5; D gene unclear. Trimming removed 5 bases from V and 2 bases from J, with 18 bases in between. Germline CDR1 SGHAT, CDR2 FQNNGV. The length of the CDR3 is 16 residues. CDR3 protein: CASSHNPGQTQETQYF. Written as DNA, the CDR3 is TGTGCCAGCAGCCACAACCCGGGCCAAACTCAAGAGACCCAGTACTTC.

The genes are TRBV3-1 (or the pseudogene TRBV3-2) and TRBJ2-1; maybe TRBD2 (5 bases). Trimming removed 1 base from V and 0 bases from J, with 7 bases in between. Germline V gene sequence: CDR1 LGHDT, CDR2 YNNKEL (reference sequence). The CDR3 is 15 residues long. CDR3 in DNA: TGTGCCAGCAGCCAAGCGAGGGACTCCTACAATGAGCAGTTCTTC. This sequence encodes CASSQARDSYNEQFF.

The genes are TRBV19 and TRBJ1-2; D not resolved. Germline values: CDR1 LNHDA, CDR2 SQIVND (reference sequence). Between the trimmed V and J ends, which lost 8 bases and 1 base, there was a span of 8 bases. The CDR3 covers 12 residues. CDR3 protein: CASFDNNYGYTF. CDR3 coding DNA: TGTGCCAGTTTCGACAATAACTATGGCTACACCTTC.

This chain uses TRBV18 with TRBJ1-2; TRBD1 agrees at 7 bases. Looked up from germline, CDR1 is KGHSH and CDR2 is LQKENI. The J segment lost 4 bases and the V segment lost 3 bases, leaving 8 bases of the junction unmatched. The CDR3 extends over 15 amino acids. CDR3 DNA: TGTGCCAGCTCACCTGGTGTAGGGGGCTTCTATGGCTACACCTTC. This translates into CASSPGVGGFYGYTF.

The chain carries TRBV11-2 and TRBJ1-1; TRBD1 matches 7 bases. V shed 5 bases, J shed 1 base, and the junction held 1 base outside the gene matches. CDR1 and CDR2 (germline): SGHAT, FQNNGV. This CDR3 has 13 residues. The CDR3 nucleotides are TGTGCCAGCAGCCGGGACAGGAACACTGAAGCTTTCTTT. Its translation is CASSRDRNTEAFF.

This clone was detected only a few times. The genes are TRBV7-8 and TRBJ2-3; no clear D. Germline CDR1 SGHVS, CDR2 FQNEAQ. Trimming pared 1 base from V and 2 bases from J, leaving 7 bases between. CDR3 size: 14 residues. In nucleotides, the CDR3 is TGTGCCAGCAGCTTAGACAGAACCACAGATACGCAGTATTTT. Its translation is CASSLDRTTDTQYF.

This clone was observed once. The V and J genes are TRBV3-1 (or the pseudogene TRBV3-2) and TRBJ2-7; D gene uncertain. CDR3 size: 12 residues. Germline CDR1 LGHDT, CDR2 YNNKEL (reference sequence). With 1 base removed from V and 6 bases from J, the gap between germline ends came to 7 bases. The CDR3 coding sequence is TGTGCCAGCAGCCAAGCCTTCTCCGAGCAGTACTTC. Amino acid sequence: CASSQAFSEQYF.

The V call is TRBV10-3, the J call TRBJ2-2; D possibly corresponds to TRBD2 (6 bases). V lost 10 bases, J lost 2 bases, and 20 bases lay in between. Per the germline V gene, CDR1 is ENHRY and CDR2 is SYGVKD. The CDR3 sequence is 16 residues long. The CDR3 nucleotides read TGTGCCACAAACGCCGCCGGCGGGACTAACACCGGGGAGCTGTTTTTT. As protein: CATNAAGGTNTGELFF.

This chain links TRBV20-1 with TRBJ1-4; 9 bases are a match to TRBD1. The CDR3 consists of 15 residues. Trimming removed 3 bases from V and 6 bases from J; junction bases left unmatched: 8. Looked up from germline, CDR1 is DFQATT and CDR2 is SNEGSKA (reference sequence). CDR3 amino acids: CSASISTGGHEKLFF. CDR3 nucleotide sequence: TGCAGTGCTAGTATAAGTACAGGGGGCCATGAAAAACTGTTTTTT.

This chain uses TRBV11-2 with TRBJ2-7, with 10 bases matching TRBD1. Per the germline V gene, CDR1 is SGHAT and CDR2 is FQNNGV. This CDR3 contains 14 residues. The junction had 5 bases not matched to a gene; V was cut back by 4 bases and J by 5 bases. CDR3 DNA sequence: TGTGCCAGCAGCTGGGGGGACAGGGGCCACGAGCAGTACTTC. Its translation is CASSWGDRGHEQYF.

This sequence joins TRBV11-1 and TRBJ2-3; D is possibly TRBD1 or TRBD2 (5 bases each). V was trimmed by 4 bases and J by 10 bases, leaving 12 bases between them. Germline assignment: CDR1 SGHAT and CDR2 FQDESV (reference sequence). The length of the CDR3 is 12 residues. As DNA, the CDR3 is TGTGCCAGCAGCTCAAACTGGGGGTCGCAGTATTTT. Protein sequence: CASSSNWGSQYF.

The J gene is TRBJ2-7, the V gene TRBV19; either TRBD1 or TRBD2 may supply D (5 bases each). V gave up 5 bases and J gave up 0 bases, with 11 bases separating them. Germline CDR1 is LNHDA and CDR2 is SQIVND (reference sequence). There are 14 residues in the CDR3. The CDR3 loop is CASSLGDLSYEQYF. CDR3 in DNA: TGTGCCAGTAGTTTGGGGGACCTCTCCTACGAGCAGTACTTC.